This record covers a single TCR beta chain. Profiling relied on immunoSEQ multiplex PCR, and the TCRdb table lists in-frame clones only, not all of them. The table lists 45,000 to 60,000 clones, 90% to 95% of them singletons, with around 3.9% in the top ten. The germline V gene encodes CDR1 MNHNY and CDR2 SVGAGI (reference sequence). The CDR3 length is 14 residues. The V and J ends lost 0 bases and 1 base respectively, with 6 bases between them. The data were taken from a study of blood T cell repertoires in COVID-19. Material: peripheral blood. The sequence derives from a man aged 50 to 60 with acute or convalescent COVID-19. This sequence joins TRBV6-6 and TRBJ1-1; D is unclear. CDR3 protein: CASSYSGRNTEAFF. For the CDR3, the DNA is TGTGCCAGCAGTTACTCTGGCAGGAACACTGAAGCTTTCTTT.